Listed below are T cell receptor beta chains from one sample, sequenced in a study of cytomegalovirus exposure and HLA in healthy donors. The repertoire was sequenced with immunoSEQ multiplex PCR; TCRdb's copy has only in-frame clones and lacks some. The table records 200,000 to 250,000 clones, approximately 84% of them present only once. Material: PBMCs. These receptors were obtained from a woman aged 40 to 49 in good health and CMV-seronegative. Both conserved end residues are part of each CDR3. The D gene is left open where the match is weak. Size is omitted from some rows. Given values are once, few, many or a class for expanded clones.

J gene	clone size	V gene	D gene	CDR3 DNA	CDR3 protein
TRBJ2-1	-	TRBV14	TRBD2	TGTGCCAGCAGCCAGGGATCTAGCGGCAATGAGCAGTTCTTC	CASSQGSSGNEQFF
TRBJ2-3	-	TRBV6-1	-	TGTGCCAGCAGTAGGTCGAGCGGCGATACGCAGTATTTT	CASSRSSGDTQYF
TRBJ1-2	-	TRBV6-5	-	TGTGCCAGCACCAACGGGAGGGACTATGGCTACACCTTC	CASTNGRDYGYTF
TRBJ2-3	-	TRBV27	-	TGTGCCAGCAGTTTATTCAGGCCCACAGATACGCAGTATTTT	CASSLFRPTDTQYF
TRBJ2-5	-	TRBV29-1	TRBD1	TGCAGCGTTGAACTGGACAGGGGGCGAGGGGAGACCCAGTACTTC	CSVELDRGRGETQYF
TRBJ1-1	-	TRBV19	-	TGTGCCAGTAGACCGGGGGAATGGACTGAAGCTTTCTTT	CASRPGEWTEAFF
TRBJ1-2	-	TRBV4-2	TRBD1	TGTGCCAGCAGCCAAGGTCCGACAGGGGCTAACTATGGCTACACCTTC	CASSQGPTGANYGYTF
TRBJ2-7	-	TRBV28	TRBD1	TGTGCCAGCAGTCTCCGGGACAGGGGGCCGGGGGAGCAGTACTTC	CASSLRDRGPGEQYF
TRBJ1-5	-	TRBV9	-	TGTGCCAGCAGCTCATCAGGTTTAGGTCAGCCCCAGCATTTT	CASSSSGLGQPQHF
TRBJ1-1	-	TRBV5-1	-	TGCGCCAGCAGCTTGGAAGGGGCACTGAACACTGAAGCTTTCTTT	CASSLEGALNTEAFF
TRBJ2-5	-	TRBV6-4	-	TGTGCCAGCAGTGAGCAACCTAGACAAGAGACCCAGTACTTC	CASSEQPRQETQYF
TRBJ2-2	-	TRBV7-6	-	TGTGCCAGCAGCCCAAACCGAGGGGGTCAGGGGGAGCTGTTTTTT	CASSPNRGGQGELFF
TRBJ1-2	-	TRBV23-1	TRBD1	TGCGCCAGCAGTCAAGCTAACTGGGACAGCTATGGCTACACCTTC	CASSQANWDSYGYTF
TRBJ1-5	few	TRBV6-5	-	TGTGCCAGCAGCCTCCGGTACCATCAGCCCCAGCATTTT	CASSLRYHQPQHF
TRBJ2-6	-	TRBV11-3	TRBD1	TGTGCCAGCAGACCGGGACAGGGCTTCTCTGGGGCCAACGTCCTGACTTTC	CASRPGQGFSGANVLTF
TRBJ2-3	-	TRBV7-2	-	TGTGCCAGCAAGGGGGTGTACACAGATACGCAGTATTTT	CASKGVYTDTQYF
TRBJ1-5	-	TRBV5-1	-	TGCGCCAGCTCCTTGGGCGGGAACCCTCAGCCCCAGCATTTT	CASSLGGNPQPQHF
TRBJ2-7	-	TRBV14	TRBD1	TGTGCCAGCAGCCAGGGCGCACTCCGGGACAGGGGTCGCGAGCAGTACTTC	CASSQGALRDRGREQYF
TRBJ2-5	once	TRBV2	-	TGTGCCAGCAGCCCCCGGGAAAAAGAGACCCAGTACTTC	CASSPREKETQYF
TRBJ1-2	-	TRBV13	TRBD1	TGTGCCAGCAGCTCCGTGGACAGGGAACAGGGTGGCTACACCTTC	CASSSVDREQGGYTF
TRBJ1-6	-	TRBV7-2	TRBD1	TGTGCCAGCAGCTTAAACAGGGGGAATTCACCCCTCCACTTT	CASSLNRGNSPLHF
TRBJ2-2	-	TRBV2	-	TGTGCCAGCCCCCGGACAGCCACCGGGGAGCTGTTTTTT	CASPRTATGELFF
TRBJ1-6	-	TRBV6-5	TRBD1	TGTGCCAGCAGTTACAACGGACAGGGCTCACCCCTCCACTTT	CASSYNGQGSPLHF
TRBJ2-3	-	TRBV5-1	TRBD2	TGCGCCAGCAGCTCTGGACTAGCGGGGTTCACAGATACGCAGTATTTT	CASSSGLAGFTDTQYF
TRBJ2-7	-	TRBV19	TRBD2	TGTGCCAGTAGTCGACCGGGACTAGCGGGGAAGGGGCCATCCTACGAGCAGTACTTC	CASSRPGLAGKGPSYEQYF
TRBJ1-1	-	TRBV2	-	TGTGCCAGCAGTCAGGTTCTGGGGGGGCCGGACACTGAAGCTTTCTTT	CASSQVLGGPDTEAFF
TRBJ1-2	-	TRBV4-1	-	TGCGCCAGCAGCCAAGATGCAGGCCTCGGCTACACCTTC	CASSQDAGLGYTF
TRBJ1-2	once	TRBV9	TRBD1	TGTGCCAGCAGCGCAATTGACAGGGTGGACTATGGCTACACCTTC	CASSAIDRVDYGYTF
TRBJ1-3	-	TRBV19	TRBD1	TGTGCCAGTACCCCCGTGGGACAGCCGAGCTCTGGAAACACCATATATTTT	CASTPVGQPSSGNTIYF
TRBJ1-2	few	TRBV5-1	TRBD1	TGCGCCAGCAGCCCAGAGGACAGGGAGTACTATGGCTACACCTTC	CASSPEDREYYGYTF
TRBJ1-4	many	TRBV19	TRBD1	TGTGCCAGTAAGGACAGGGGACATGAAAAACTGTTTTTT	CASKDRGHEKLFF
TRBJ2-5	-	TRBV7-8	TRBD2	TGTGCCAGCAGCAGAGGACTAGCCCAAGAGACCCAGTACTTC	CASSRGLAQETQYF
TRBJ2-7	-	TRBV6-5	-	TGTGCCAGCAGTTTCGGGGACGAGCAGTACTTC	CASSFGDEQYF
TRBJ1-3	few	TRBV7-6	-	TGTGCCAGCAGCTTAGTTGGCGGGGCCTCTGGAAACACCATATATTTT	CASSLVGGASGNTIYF
TRBJ1-4	-	TRBV4-1	-	TGCGCCAGCAGCCTCAACCAGGCAACTAATGAAAAACTGTTTTTT	CASSLNQATNEKLFF
TRBJ1-1	-	TRBV10-2	-	TGCGCCAGCAGTGAGTCTATATACCTAGAAGCTTTCTTT	CASSESIYLEAFF
TRBJ2-3	-	TRBV29-1	TRBD2	TGCAGCGTTGCTCCTAGCGGTCACACAGATACGCAGTATTTT	CSVAPSGHTDTQYF
TRBJ1-1	-	TRBV5-6	-	TGTGCCAGCAGCTCAGCGGGGCCTTTGAACACTGAAGCTTTCTTT	CASSSAGPLNTEAFF
TRBJ1-2	-	TRBV20-1	TRBD1	TGCAGTGCCCCGACAGGGGGCTACACCTTC	CSAPTGGYTF
TRBJ2-7	-	TRBV19	-	TGTGCCAGTAGTCCCTCTGTGGGGGGTAGCTCCTACGAGCAGTACTTC	CASSPSVGGSSYEQYF
TRBJ1-1	-	TRBV15	TRBD1	TGTGCCACCAGCAGCTACCCCGACAGGGGGATAGCTTTCTTT	CATSSYPDRGIAFF
TRBJ1-1	-	TRBV5-1	TRBD1	TGCGCCAGCACCCTCCGGGACAGGGACTATAACACTGAAGCTTTCTTT	CASTLRDRDYNTEAFF
TRBJ1-5	-	TRBV15	TRBD1	TGTGCCACCAGTCACCAGGGGGGCAATCAGCCCCAGCATTTT	CATSHQGGNQPQHF
TRBJ2-1	-	TRBV4-2	TRBD1	TGTGCCAGCAGCCAAGATCAGGGGGACAGGGCATCCCCTGAGCAGTTCTTC	CASSQDQGDRASPEQFF
TRBJ2-7	once	TRBV6-5	TRBD1	TGTGCCAGCAGTTATAACGGACAGGGACCAATGTACGAGCAGTACTTC	CASSYNGQGPMYEQYF
TRBJ1-1	-	TRBV7-9	-	TGTGCCAGCAGCCCGTCTGAGGAAGCTTTCTTT	CASSPSEEAFF
TRBJ2-7	-	TRBV7-6	TRBD1	TGTGCCAGCAGCTTAGACCCGGGACAGGCCTACGAGCAGTACTTC	CASSLDPGQAYEQYF